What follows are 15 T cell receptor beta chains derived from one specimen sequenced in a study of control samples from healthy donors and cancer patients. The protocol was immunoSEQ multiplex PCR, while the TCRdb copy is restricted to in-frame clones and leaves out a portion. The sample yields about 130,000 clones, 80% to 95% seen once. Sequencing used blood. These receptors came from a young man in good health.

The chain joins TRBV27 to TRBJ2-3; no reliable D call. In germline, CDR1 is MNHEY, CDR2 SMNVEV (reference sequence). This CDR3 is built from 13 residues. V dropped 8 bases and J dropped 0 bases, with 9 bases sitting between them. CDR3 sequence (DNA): TGTGCCAGCCGGGTTTCCAGCACAGATACGCAGTATTTT. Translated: CASRVSSTDTQYF.

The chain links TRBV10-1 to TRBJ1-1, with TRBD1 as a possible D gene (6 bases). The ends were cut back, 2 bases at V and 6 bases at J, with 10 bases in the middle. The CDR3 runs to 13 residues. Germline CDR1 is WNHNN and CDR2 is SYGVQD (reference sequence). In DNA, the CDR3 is TGCGCCAGCAGTGAGGAGGGGGGTTCTGAAGCTTTCTTT. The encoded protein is CASSEEGGSEAFF.

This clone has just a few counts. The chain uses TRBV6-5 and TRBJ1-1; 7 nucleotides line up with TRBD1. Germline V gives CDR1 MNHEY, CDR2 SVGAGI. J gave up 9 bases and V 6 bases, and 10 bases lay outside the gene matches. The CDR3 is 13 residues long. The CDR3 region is CASRAPDRVKAFF. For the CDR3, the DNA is TGTGCCAGCAGAGCGCCTGACAGGGTAAAAGCTTTCTTT.

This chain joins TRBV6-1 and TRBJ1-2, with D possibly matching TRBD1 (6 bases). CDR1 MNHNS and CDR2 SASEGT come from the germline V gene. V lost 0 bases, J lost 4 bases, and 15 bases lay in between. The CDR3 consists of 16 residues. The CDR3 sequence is CASSEALGGDTYGYTF. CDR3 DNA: TGTGCCAGCAGTGAAGCGTTAGGGGGGGACACCTATGGCTACACCTTC.

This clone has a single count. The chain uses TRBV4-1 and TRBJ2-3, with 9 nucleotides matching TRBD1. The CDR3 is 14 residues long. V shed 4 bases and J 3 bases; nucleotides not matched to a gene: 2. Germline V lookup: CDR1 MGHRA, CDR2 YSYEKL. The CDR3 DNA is TGCGCCAGCAGCCGAGGACAGGGGACAGATACGCAGTATTTT. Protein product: CASSRGQGTDTQYF.

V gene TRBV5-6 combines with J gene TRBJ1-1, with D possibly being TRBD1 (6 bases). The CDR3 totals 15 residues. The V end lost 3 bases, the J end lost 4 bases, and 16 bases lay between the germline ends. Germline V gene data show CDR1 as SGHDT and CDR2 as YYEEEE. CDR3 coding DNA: TGTGCCAGCAGCTGGGGAACAGGGCGGGTCACTGAAGCTTTCTTT. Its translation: CASSWGTGRVTEAFF.

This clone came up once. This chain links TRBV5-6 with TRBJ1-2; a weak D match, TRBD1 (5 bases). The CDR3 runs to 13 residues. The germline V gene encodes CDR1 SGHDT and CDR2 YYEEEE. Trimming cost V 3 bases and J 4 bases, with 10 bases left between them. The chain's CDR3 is CASSYGTVYGYTF. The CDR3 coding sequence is TGTGCCAGCAGCTACGGGACCGTCTATGGCTACACCTTC.

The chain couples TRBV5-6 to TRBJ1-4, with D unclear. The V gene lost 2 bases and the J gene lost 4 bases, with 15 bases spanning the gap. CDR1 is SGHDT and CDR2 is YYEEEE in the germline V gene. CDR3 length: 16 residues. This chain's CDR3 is CASSFSIAGFNEKLFF. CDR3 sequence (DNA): TGTGCCAGCAGCTTCTCTATTGCCGGGTTTAATGAAAAACTGTTTTTT.

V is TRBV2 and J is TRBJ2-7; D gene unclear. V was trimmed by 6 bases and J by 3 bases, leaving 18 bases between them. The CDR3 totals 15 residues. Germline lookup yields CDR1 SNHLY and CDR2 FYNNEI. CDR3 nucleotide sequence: TGTGCCAGCAGGCCTTCTGTCTCGAACTACTACGAGCAGTACTTC. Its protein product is CASRPSVSNYYEQYF.

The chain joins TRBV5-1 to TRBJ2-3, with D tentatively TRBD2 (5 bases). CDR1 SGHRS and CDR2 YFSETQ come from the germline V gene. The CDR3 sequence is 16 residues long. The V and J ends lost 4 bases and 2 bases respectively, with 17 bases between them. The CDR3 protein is CASSPTRAGYTDTQYF. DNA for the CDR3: TGCGCCAGCAGCCCTACTAGGGCCGGATACACAGATACGCAGTATTTT.

The CDR3 nucleotides are TGTGCCAGCAGGGCCGAGGCCAACGTCCTGACTTTC. This gives the protein CASRAEANVLTF. The chain joins TRBV12-3 or TRBV12-4 to TRBJ2-6; no reliable D call. This CDR3 is 12 amino acids long. Trimming removed 6 bases at V and 6 bases at J, with 6 bases between.

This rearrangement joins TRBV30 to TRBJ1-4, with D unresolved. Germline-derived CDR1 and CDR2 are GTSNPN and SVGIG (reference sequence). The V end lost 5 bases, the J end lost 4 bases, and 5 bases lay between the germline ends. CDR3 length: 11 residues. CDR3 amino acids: CAWHSNEKLFF. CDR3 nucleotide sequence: TGTGCCTGGCACAGTAATGAAAAACTGTTTTTT.

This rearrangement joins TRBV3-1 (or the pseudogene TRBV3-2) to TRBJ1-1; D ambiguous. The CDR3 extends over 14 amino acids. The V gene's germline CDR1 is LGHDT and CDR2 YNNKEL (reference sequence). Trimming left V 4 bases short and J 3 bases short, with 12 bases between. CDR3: CASSPWAQDTEAFF. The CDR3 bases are TGTGCCAGCAGCCCCTGGGCCCAGGACACTGAAGCTTTCTTT.

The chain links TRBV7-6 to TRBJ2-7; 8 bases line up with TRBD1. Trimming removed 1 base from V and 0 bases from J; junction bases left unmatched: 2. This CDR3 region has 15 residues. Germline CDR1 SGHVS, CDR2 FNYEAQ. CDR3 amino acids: CASSLGGTGSYEQYF. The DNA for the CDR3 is TGTGCCAGCAGCTTAGGCGGGACAGGCTCCTACGAGCAGTACTTC.

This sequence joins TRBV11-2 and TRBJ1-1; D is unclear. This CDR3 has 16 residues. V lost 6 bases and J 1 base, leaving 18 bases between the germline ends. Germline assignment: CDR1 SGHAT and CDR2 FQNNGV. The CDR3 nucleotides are TGTGCCAGCAGATTAACTCGTAGGGCGGAGAACACTGAAGCTTTCTTT. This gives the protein CASRLTRRAENTEAFF.